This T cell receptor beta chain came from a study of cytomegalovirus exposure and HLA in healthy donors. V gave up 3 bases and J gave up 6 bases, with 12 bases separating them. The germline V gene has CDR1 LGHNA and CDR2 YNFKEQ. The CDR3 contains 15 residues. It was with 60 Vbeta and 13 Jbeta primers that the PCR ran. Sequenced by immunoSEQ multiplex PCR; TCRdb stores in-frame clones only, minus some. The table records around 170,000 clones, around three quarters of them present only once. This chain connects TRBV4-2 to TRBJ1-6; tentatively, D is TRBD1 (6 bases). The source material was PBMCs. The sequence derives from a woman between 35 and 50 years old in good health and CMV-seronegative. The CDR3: CASSQMGHLNSPLHF. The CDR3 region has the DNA TGTGCCAGCAGCCAGATGGGACACCTTAATTCACCCCTCCACTTT.